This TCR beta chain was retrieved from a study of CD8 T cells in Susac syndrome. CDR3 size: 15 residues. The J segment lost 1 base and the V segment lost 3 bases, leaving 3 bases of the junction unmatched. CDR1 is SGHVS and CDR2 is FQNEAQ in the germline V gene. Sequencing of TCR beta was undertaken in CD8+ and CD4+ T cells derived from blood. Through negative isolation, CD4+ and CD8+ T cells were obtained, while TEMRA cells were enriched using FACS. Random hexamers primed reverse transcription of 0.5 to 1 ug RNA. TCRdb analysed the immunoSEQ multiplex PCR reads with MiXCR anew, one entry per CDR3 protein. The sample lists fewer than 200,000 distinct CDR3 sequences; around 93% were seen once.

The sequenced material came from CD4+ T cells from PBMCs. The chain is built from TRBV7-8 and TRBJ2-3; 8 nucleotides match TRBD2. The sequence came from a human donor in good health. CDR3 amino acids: CASSFSGGGTDTQYF. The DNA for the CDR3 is TGTGCCAGCAGCTTCTCGGGGGGGGGCACAGATACGCAGTATTTT.